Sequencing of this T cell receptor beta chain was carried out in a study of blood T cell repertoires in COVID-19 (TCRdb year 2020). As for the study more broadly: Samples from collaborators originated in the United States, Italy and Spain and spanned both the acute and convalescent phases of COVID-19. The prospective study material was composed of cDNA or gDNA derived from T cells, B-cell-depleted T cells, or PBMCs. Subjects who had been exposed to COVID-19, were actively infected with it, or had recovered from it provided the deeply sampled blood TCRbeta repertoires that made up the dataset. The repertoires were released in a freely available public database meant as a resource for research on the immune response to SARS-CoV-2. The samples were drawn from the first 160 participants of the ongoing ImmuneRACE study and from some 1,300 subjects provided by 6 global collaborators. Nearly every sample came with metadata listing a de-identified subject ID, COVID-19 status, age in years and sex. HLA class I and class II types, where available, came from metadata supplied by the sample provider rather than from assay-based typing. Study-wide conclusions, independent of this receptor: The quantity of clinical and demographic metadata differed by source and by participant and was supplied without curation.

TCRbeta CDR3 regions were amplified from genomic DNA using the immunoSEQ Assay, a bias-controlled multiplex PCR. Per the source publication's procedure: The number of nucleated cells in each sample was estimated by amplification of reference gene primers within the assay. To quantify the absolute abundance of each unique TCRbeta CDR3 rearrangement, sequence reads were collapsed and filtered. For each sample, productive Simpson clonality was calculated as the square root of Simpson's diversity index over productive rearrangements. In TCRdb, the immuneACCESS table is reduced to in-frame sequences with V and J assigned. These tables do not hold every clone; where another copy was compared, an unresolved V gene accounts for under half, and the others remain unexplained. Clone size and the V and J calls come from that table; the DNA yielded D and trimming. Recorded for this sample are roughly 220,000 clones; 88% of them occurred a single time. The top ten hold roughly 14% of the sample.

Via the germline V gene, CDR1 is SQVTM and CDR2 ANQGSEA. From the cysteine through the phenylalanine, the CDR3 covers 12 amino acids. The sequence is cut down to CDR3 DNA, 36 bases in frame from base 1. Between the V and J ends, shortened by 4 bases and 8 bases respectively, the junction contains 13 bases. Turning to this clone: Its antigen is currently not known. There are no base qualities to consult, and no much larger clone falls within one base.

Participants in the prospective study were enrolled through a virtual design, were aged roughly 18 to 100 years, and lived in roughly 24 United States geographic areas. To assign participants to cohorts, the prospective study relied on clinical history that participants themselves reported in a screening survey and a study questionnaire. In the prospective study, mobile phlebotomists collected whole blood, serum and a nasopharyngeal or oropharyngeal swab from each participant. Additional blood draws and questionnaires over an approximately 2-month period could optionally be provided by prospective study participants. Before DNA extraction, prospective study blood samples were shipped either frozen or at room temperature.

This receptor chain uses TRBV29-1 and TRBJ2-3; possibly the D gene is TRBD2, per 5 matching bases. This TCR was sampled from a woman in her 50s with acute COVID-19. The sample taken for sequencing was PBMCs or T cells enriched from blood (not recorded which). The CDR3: CSVGVRVATQYF. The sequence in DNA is TGCAGCGTTGGTGTGAGGGTGGCTACGCAGTATTTT.